The source of this TCR beta chain is a study of blood T cell repertoires in COVID-19 (dated by TCRdb to the early 2020s). Regarding the research as a whole: Collaborator samples came from the United States, Italy and Spain and covered acute and convalescent phases of COVID-19. The samples were drawn from two sources: the first 160 participants of the ongoing ImmuneRACE study, and 1,000 to 1,500 subjects contributed by 6 global collaborators. The prospective study material was composed of cDNA or gDNA derived from T cells, B-cell-depleted T cells, or PBMCs. Deeply sampled blood TCRbeta repertoires from subjects exposed to, actively infected with, or recovered from COVID-19 were included in the dataset. Where HLA class I and class II types were available, the types were taken from metadata supplied by the sample provider, not from assay-based typing. The repertoires were made available in a free public database intended to serve as a resource for research on the immune response to SARS-CoV-2. Nearly every sample came with metadata listing a de-identified subject ID, COVID-19 status, age in years and sex.

The paper as a whole reports these results and caveats: How much clinical and demographic metadata was included differed by source and by participant, and the metadata was provided uncurated.

The CDR1 and CDR2 encoded by the germline V gene are MNHEY and SVGAGI. The CDR3 holds 14 amino acids from the cysteine to the phenylalanine. Only CDR3 DNA is held: 42 bases, read in frame from base 1. Deletion took 8 bases off V and 7 bases off J, with a span of 15 bases between the germline ends. TCRbeta CDR3 regions were amplified from genomic DNA by means of the immunoSEQ Assay, a bias-controlled multiplex PCR. The paper's data handling went like this. The number of nucleated cells in each sample was estimated from the amplification of reference gene primers within the assay. To quantify the absolute abundance of each unique TCRbeta CDR3 rearrangement, sequence reads were collapsed and filtered. For each sample, productive Simpson clonality was calculated by taking the square root of Simpson's diversity index across productive rearrangements. Entries here come from immuneACCESS through TCRdb and include only in-frame sequences with V and J called. Some clones fail to appear in such tables; in the studies checked, an unresolved V gene covers under half of the shortfall, and the cause of the remainder is unknown. V and J calls and clone size are those listed in that table; D and trimming were worked out from the DNA. Within this sample are 50,000 to 80,000 clones, with around 76% of them counted one time only. The leading ten clones occupy 4% to 5.5% of the sample.

Remarks on this clone: This clone's antigen is unknown. No base quality values were provided; no much bigger clone lies one nucleotide off.

Collaborating institutions collected whole blood in K2EDTA tubes following their own protocols. For TCRbeta analysis, collaborator samples were shipped as frozen whole blood, as isolated PBMCs, or as DNA extracted from either sample type. The chain is assembled from TRBV6-5 and TRBJ2-6; the D gene identity is not certain. The sequencing sample was made of peripheral blood. This TCR came from a human donor in a cohort sampled during active COVID-19. The CDR3 reads as follows: CASAEQDSANVLTF. Read as DNA, the sequence is TGTGCCAGCGCGGAACAAGATTCAGCCAACGTCCTGACTTTC.